In this sample, the clone carrying this TCR beta chain turned up a few times. This sample was included in a study of blood T cell repertoires in COVID-19. Looking at the study overall: Sites in the United States, Italy and Spain provided acute and convalescent COVID-19 samples. Nucleic acid was either cDNA or gDNA, and it came from T cells, B-cell-depleted T cells, or PBMCs.

Authors' methods: Amplifying reference gene primers gave estimates of nucleated cell counts. Data came from immunoSEQ multiplex PCR; TCRdb stores just in-frame clones and leaves some out. D and trimming were read from the DNA, whereas the V and J calls and clone size are those reported in that table. The sample carries under 15,000 clones, 60% to 75% recorded once. Seattle patients were enrolled during active infection and followed longitudinally. CDR3 length: 14 residues. The V gene's germline CDR1 is LNHDA and CDR2 SQIVND (reference sequence). V was clipped by 4 bases and J by 8 bases; unmatched bases: 7.

This TCR was sampled from a man aged 55 to 70 with COVID-19, enrolled during active disease. Material for sequencing was peripheral blood. This chain joins TRBV19 and TRBJ1-2; 10 bases are shared with TRBD1. The CDR3 here is CASSTLGTGEGYTF. The DNA for the CDR3 is TGTGCCAGTAGTACCCTCGGGACAGGGGAAGGCTACACCTTC.